This T cell receptor (beta chain) is from a study of blood T cell repertoires in COVID-19. The authors' processing: Scientists estimated how many nucleated cells there were by amplifying reference gene primers. The protocol was immunoSEQ multiplex PCR, while the TCRdb copy is restricted to in-frame clones and leaves out a portion. V, J and clone size were drawn from that table, and D and trimming were deduced from the DNA. Among fewer than 250,000 clones listed, about 85% were seen once. The clonotype comes from a man aged 60 to 75 with COVID-19, enrolled during active disease. Sequenced sample: peripheral blood.

CDR3 in DNA: TGTGCCAGCAGCGCTGACACAGGGAGATATGGCTACACCTTC. Translating it yields CASSADTGRYGYTF. This chain links TRBV7-2 with TRBJ1-2; D perhaps matches TRBD1 (6 bases). The length of the CDR3 is 14 residues. V was pared by 5 bases and J by 5 bases, with 15 bases between. The germline CDR1 and CDR2 sequences are SGHTA and FQGNSA.